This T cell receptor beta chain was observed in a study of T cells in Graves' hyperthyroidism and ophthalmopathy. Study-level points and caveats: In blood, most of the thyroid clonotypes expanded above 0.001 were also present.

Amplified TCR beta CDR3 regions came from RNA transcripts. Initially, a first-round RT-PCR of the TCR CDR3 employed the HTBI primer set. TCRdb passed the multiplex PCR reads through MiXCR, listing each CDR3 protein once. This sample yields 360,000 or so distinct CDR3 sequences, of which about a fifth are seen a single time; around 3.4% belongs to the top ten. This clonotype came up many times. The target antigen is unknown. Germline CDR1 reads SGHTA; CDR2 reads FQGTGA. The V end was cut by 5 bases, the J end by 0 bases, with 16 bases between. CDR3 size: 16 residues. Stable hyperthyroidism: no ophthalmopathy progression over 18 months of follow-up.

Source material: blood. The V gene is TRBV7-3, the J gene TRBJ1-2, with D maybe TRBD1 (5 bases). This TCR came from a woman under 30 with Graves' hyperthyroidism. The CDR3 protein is CASSAGGGPSNYGYTF. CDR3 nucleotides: TGTGCCAGCAGCGCGGGGGGGGGACCCTCTAACTATGGCTACACCTTC. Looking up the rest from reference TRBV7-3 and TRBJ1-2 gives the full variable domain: GAGVSQTPSNKVTEKGKYVELRCDPISGHTALYWYRQSLGQGPEFLIYFQGTGAADDSGLPNDRFFAVRPEGSVSTLKIQRTERGDSAVYLCASSAGGGPSNYGYTFGSGTRLTVV.